This is a list of T cell receptor beta chains from one sample in a study of vaccination and CD4 T cells after COVID-19. No cognate antigen is known for these TCRs. MiXCR, run by TCRdb on the PCR reads, gives a single entry per CDR3 protein. The sample holds some 14,000 distinct CDR3 sequences, around 60% seen once. The sample taken for sequencing was CD4+ T cells from blood, cultured in vitro. Every receptor here comes from a human donor who had recovered from COVID-19. Both conserved end residues are part of each CDR3.

V,CDR3
TRBV10-3,CAISEMKGTGELFF
TRBV20-1,CSAGTPPVGLEQYF
TRBV28,CASSKGQAIGELFF
TRBV2,CASSGEFNTEAFF
TRBV6-1,CASSRQGGGETQYF
TRBV2,CASSSGQETSNQPQHF
TRBV7-9,CASSPRNNEQFF
TRBV4-1,CASSTLGRQGITDTQYF
TRBV12-3/TRBV12-4,CASSHLTYEQYF
TRBV6-2/TRBV6-3,CASSYSNSPRRNIQYF
TRBV11-3,CASSLAVETYEQYF
TRBV18,CASSPASSNQPQHF
TRBV12-3/TRBV12-4,CASRPNNEGYTF
TRBV7-3,CASSPRREPFTDTQYF